Listed below are T cell receptor beta chains from one sample, sequenced in a study of cytomegalovirus exposure and HLA in healthy donors. Clones were sequenced by immunoSEQ multiplex PCR, and TCRdb holds only the in-frame ones, with some missing. The repertoire includes about 57,000 clones, 60% to 75% of them detected once, and about 9.7% sits in the top ten. Material: PBMCs. The receptors derive from a woman aged 45-65 years in good health and CMV-seronegative. The CDR3 runs from the conserved cysteine through the conserved F or W. A D gene is named only where the DNA matches it firmly. Size values are once, few and many counts, or a class for expanded clones, and some rows have none.

>TRBJ2-5|TRBV2|NA|NA
TGTGCCAGCAGTGATTACCTAGTGGGAGTGCAGCAGTACTTC
CASSDYLVGVQQYF
>TRBJ1-5|TRBV6-6|once|TRBD1
TGTGCCAGCAGTTACCAGGGGGCCCGGCCCCAGCATTTT
CASSYQGARPQHF
>TRBJ2-3|TRBV4-2|once|TRBD2
TGTGCCAGCAGCCGGATAGCGGGAGAAGGGGCAGATACGCAGTATTTT
CASSRIAGEGADTQYF
>TRBJ1-4|TRBV2|NA|NA
TGTGCCAGCAGTGAGATCGGTCCCAGGGTTTGGGAAAAACTGTTTTTT
CASSEIGPRVWEKLFF
>TRBJ1-3|TRBV7-9|NA|NA
TGTGCCAGCAGCTTAGACTTACAGGGCGCCGGAAACACCATATATTTT
CASSLDLQGAGNTIYF
>TRBJ1-5|TRBV28|NA|NA
TGTGCCAGCAAGGGAACAGGGTTTTTCTATCAGCCCCAGCATTTT
CASKGTGFFYQPQHF
>TRBJ2-3|TRBV7-2|NA|NA
TGTGCCAGCAGCTTACGAGCGAAGACTAGCACAGATACGCAGTATTTT
CASSLRAKTSTDTQYF
>TRBJ2-3|TRBV27|NA|TRBD1
TGTGCCAGCAGTCAATGGACAGGGGATACGCAGTATTTT
CASSQWTGDTQYF
>TRBJ2-3|TRBV28|NA|TRBD2
TGTGCCAGCAGTCCTCCGACTAGCGGGGGCCCCGGAAATACGCAGTATTTT
CASSPPTSGGPGNTQYF
>TRBJ1-2|TRBV6-5|NA|NA
TGCGCCAGCAGTTACAGAGGGGGGGTCGCCTCTTATGGCTACACCTTC
CASSYRGGVASYGYTF
>TRBJ1-4|TRBV14|NA|NA
TGTGCCAGCAGCCGGAGAACTGGGAGGGAAAAACTGTTTTTT
CASSRRTGREKLFF
>TRBJ1-4|TRBV7-2|NA|NA
TGTGCCAGCAGCTTATCAGGGGCTTTCGGGGAAAAACTGTTTTTT
CASSLSGAFGEKLFF
>TRBJ2-5|TRBV19|NA|TRBD2
TGTGCCAGTAGTGCGGGGGGACCTCAAGAGACCCAGTACTTC
CASSAGGPQETQYF
>TRBJ1-2|TRBV5-1|NA|TRBD1
TGCGCCAGCAGCGCCGGGACAGGGGGCAATGGCTACACCTTC
CASSAGTGGNGYTF
>TRBJ2-7|TRBV7-2|NA|TRBD2
TGTGCCAGCAGCTTATTTGCGGGGGGCCCTTACGAGCAGTACTTC
CASSLFAGGPYEQYF